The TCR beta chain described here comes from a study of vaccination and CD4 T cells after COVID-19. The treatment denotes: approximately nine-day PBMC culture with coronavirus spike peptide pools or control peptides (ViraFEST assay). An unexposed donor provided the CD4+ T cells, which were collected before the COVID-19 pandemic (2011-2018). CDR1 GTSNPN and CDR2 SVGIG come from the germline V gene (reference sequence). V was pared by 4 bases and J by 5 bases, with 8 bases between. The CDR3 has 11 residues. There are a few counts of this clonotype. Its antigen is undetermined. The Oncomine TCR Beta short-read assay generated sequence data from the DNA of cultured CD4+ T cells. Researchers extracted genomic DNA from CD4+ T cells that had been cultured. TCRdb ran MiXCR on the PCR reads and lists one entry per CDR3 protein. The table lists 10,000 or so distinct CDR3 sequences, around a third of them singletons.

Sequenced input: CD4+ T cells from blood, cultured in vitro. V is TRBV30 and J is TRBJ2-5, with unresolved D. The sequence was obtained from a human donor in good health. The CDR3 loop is CAWITGETQYF. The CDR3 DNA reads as TGTGCCTGGATAACCGGGGAGACCCAGTACTTC.